This T cell receptor beta chain was obtained from a study of response to subunit inactivated influenza vaccine. TCRdb analysed the RT-PCR reads with MiXCR anew, one entry per CDR3 protein. The table has fewer than 550,000 distinct CDR3 sequences, 25% seen once. The CDR3 spans 13 residues. V was trimmed by 2 bases and J by 8 bases, leaving 13 bases between them. The V gene's germline CDR1 is DFQATT and CDR2 SNEGSKA (reference sequence). General study findings and limits: The authors proposed limited new T cell recruitment per seasonal influenza vaccination.

The table lists this clonotype with a few counts. No antigen is known for it. The sequences come from CD4+ T cells sorted from PBMCs, collected more than 4 days after vaccination. The V gene is TRBV20-1, the J gene TRBJ2-1; possible D gene TRBD2, 5 bases. This TCR derives from a middle-aged man who received an inactivated influenza vaccine. This CDR3 is CSARWRGLDEQFF. The CDR3 region has the DNA TGCAGTGCTAGATGGCGCGGGTTAGATGAGCAGTTCTTC.